The sequence of this T cell receptor (beta chain) was determined in a study of T cells in Graves' hyperthyroidism and ophthalmopathy. Overall study findings and caveats: Blood also showed most of the thyroid clonotypes that were expanded above 0.001.

This clonotype was counted between two and nine times. Its antigen remains unidentified. The CDR3 is made up of 14 amino acids. Germline CDR1 KGHDR, CDR2 SFDVKD. The V end lost 1 base, the J end lost 7 bases, and 10 bases lay between the germline ends. It was RNA transcripts that yielded the amplified TCR beta CDR3 regions. When the TCR CDR3 underwent first-round RT-PCR, the HTBI primer set was used. TCRdb analysed the multiplex PCR reads with MiXCR anew, one entry per CDR3 protein. The profile covers some 760,000 distinct CDR3 sequences, with 13% to 15% appearing a single time and 9.5% to 13% taken by the ten largest. Patients were excluded for uncontrolled infection, other autoimmune disease, pregnancy or lactation.

The V and J genes are TRBV24-1 and TRBJ1-5, with D perhaps TRBD1 (5 bases). What was sequenced was blood. The receptor was isolated from a woman aged 18-29 years with Graves' hyperthyroidism. The DNA of the CDR3 is TGTGCCACCAGTGATTTAGGGACGGAACAGCCCCAGCATTTT. It yields the protein CATSDLGTEQPQHF.